This TCR beta chain was observed in a study of T cell responses to AZD1222 COVID-19 vaccine. Study-wide results and limits: Vaccination with two AZD1222 doses was followed by a rise in Spike-specific TCR breadth and depth. Donor demographics were predominantly white British with a female majority; clonal diversity may be underestimated.

From germline, CDR1 is MDHEN and CDR2 SYDVKM. The CDR3 is 14 amino acids. V dropped 5 bases and J dropped 3 bases, with 11 bases sitting between them. The assay was immunoSEQ multiplex PCR, and TCRdb's table has in-frame clones only and misses some. The sample yields roughly 150,000 clones, 70% to 90% seen once. In the case of this clone: Antigen unknown.

The specimen comprised peripheral blood, sampled on day 0 of AZD1222 vaccination. The chain employs TRBV28 and TRBJ2-4; possibly TRBD2 for D (5 bases). The clonotype was recovered from an adult in good health. The CDR3 here is CASSQTRGKNIQYF. CDR3 coding DNA: TGTGCCAGCAGTCAGACCCGGGGCAAAAACATTCAGTACTTC.